The 24 T cell receptor beta chains reported below all come from one sample, sequenced in a study of tumor and adjacent non-tumor tissue in lung cancer. The library came from three nested PCR rounds adapted from ARM-PCR protocols. MiXCR, applied by TCRdb to the multiplex PCR reads, yields one record per CDR3 protein. Here the sample spans over 60,000 distinct CDR3 sequences, around three quarters being singletons. The template was RNA from unsorted bulk tissue. The source material was lung tumor tissue. The receptors originated from a man between 60 and 70 years old with non-small cell lung cancer.

This clonotype came up a few times. Possible read error: a much larger clone is one base away. This chain links TRBV10-3 with TRBJ2-7; 7 nucleotides agree with TRBD1. This CDR3 is 13 amino acids long. Germline CDR1 is ENHRY and CDR2 is SYGVKD. V was clipped by 10 bases and J by 2 bases; unmatched bases: 8. CDR3 region: CATETGLTYEQYF. CDR3 DNA sequence: TGTGCCACCGAGACAGGGCTTACCTACGAGCAGTACTTC.

The sample holds a few counts of this clonotype. A much larger clone lies a single base off, so this may be a read error. This chain uses TRBV10-3 with TRBJ2-1; D is unclear. The CDR3 loop spans 12 amino acids. The germline V gene encodes CDR1 ENHRY and CDR2 SYGVKD. Trimming removed 6 bases at V and 7 bases at J, with 10 bases between. CDR3 in amino acids: CAISGVTNEQFF. The CDR3 coding sequence is TGTGCCATCAGCGGCGTGACAAATGAGCAGTTCTTC.

Comment on this clonotype: An end of the junction does not agree with germline; a read error may underlie this. The chain combines TRBV6-1 with TRBJ2-2, with a tentative D call TRBD2 (7 bases). Per the germline V gene, CDR1 is MNHNS and CDR2 is SASEGT. CDR3 length equals 14 residues. In nucleotides, the CDR3 is TGTGCCAGCAGTATATACAGGGACTCCGGGGGGCTGTCTTTT. This encodes CASSIYRDSGGLSF.

Comment on this clonotype: One junction end disagrees with the germline gene, perhaps due to a read error. The V call is TRBV11-2, the J call TRBJ1-2; weak D call: TRBD1 (6 bases). This CDR3 has 13 residues. From germline, CDR1 is SGHAT and CDR2 FQNNGV. The CDR3 loop reads CASSPGGARCYTF. CDR3 nucleotide sequence: TGCGCCAGCAGTCCCGGGGGGGCACGCTGCTACACCTTC.

The V call is TRBV29-1, the J call TRBJ2-1; 9 bases map to TRBD2. V shed 3 bases, J shed 3 bases, and the junction held 12 bases outside the gene matches. The germline CDR1 and CDR2 sequences are SQVTM and ANQGSEA. The CDR3 length is 17 residues. The CDR3 loop is CSVDFAGGPRLYNEQFF. For the CDR3, the DNA is TGCAGCGTTGACTTTGCGGGAGGGCCGAGACTCTACAATGAGCAGTTCTTC.

About this clonotype: The junction departs from germline at one end; a sequencing error may be responsible. This chain uses TRBV10-3 with TRBJ1-6; possible D gene TRBD1, 5 bases. The germline V gene has CDR1 ENHRY and CDR2 SYGVKD. This CDR3 has 16 residues. CDR3 in amino acids: CAISGTWGPYNSPLHF. The CDR3 DNA follows: TGTGCCATCAGTGGTACATGGGGACCCTATAATTCACCCCTCCACTTC.

Details on this clonotype: A read error may produce the germline difference seen at one junction end. The rearrangement links TRBV20-1 to TRBJ1-4; no definite D call. This CDR3 is 13 amino acids long. Germline V gives CDR1 DFQATT, CDR2 SNEGSKA (reference sequence). This CDR3 is CRARELVGEKLFF. The CDR3 nucleotides are TGCAGAGCTAGAGAGCTGGTAGGTGAAAAACTGTTCTTT.

About this clonotype: Its ends do not fully match the called genes, so a read error is possible. The CDR3 region is CSARERPYEQYF. The CDR3 region has the DNA TGCAGCGCTAGGGAGAGGCCCTACGAACAGTACTTC. The chain uses TRBV29-1 and TRBJ2-7; weak D call: TRBD2 (5 bases). CDR3 length: 12 residues. The germline V gene has CDR1 SQVTM and CDR2 ANQGSEA.

This clonotype was seen a few times. Since a much larger clone is just one base distant, this may be a read error. The chain is built from TRBV6-5 and TRBJ2-5; 8 nucleotides agree with TRBD2. The CDR3 extends over 15 amino acids. The germline gives CDR1 MNHEY, CDR2 SVGAGI. The DNA of the CDR3 is TGTGCCAGCAGTTACGGCGGGGGGCCTCGAGAGACCCATTACTTC. Amino acid sequence: CASSYGGGPRETHYF.

With respect to this clonotype: Because the CDR3 is missing its conserved closing phenylalanine or tryptophan, this is likely a read error. The chain has TRBV29-1 and TRBJ1-1; 9 nucleotides match TRBD1. This CDR3 is built from 14 residues. Per germline, CDR1 SQVTM and CDR2 ANQGSEA. V shed 6 bases and J 4 bases; nucleotides not matched to a gene: 9. The CDR3 DNA reads TGCAGCGTAAAGGACAGGGGAGCGGTCACTGAAGCTTTCATT. Translation gives CSVKDRGAVTEAFI.

In its sample, this clonotype was seen many times. This chain uses TRBV6-5 with TRBJ1-4; no reliable D call. This CDR3 is 15 amino acids long. The V gene's germline CDR1 is MNHEY and CDR2 SVGAGI. Trimming removed 0 bases from V and 3 bases from J, with 8 bases in between. CDR3 sequence (DNA): TGTGCCAGCAGTTACTCGGCGGCCCCTAATGAAAAACTGTTTTTT. It is translated as CASSYSAAPNEKLFF.

Remarks on this clonotype: This may come from a read error, since a much larger clone is one base off. CDR3 loop: CASSLPDRYGQPQYF. CDR3 bases: TGTGCCAGCAGCCTCCCCGACAGGTACGGGCAGCCCCAGTATTTT. V is TRBV12-3 or TRBV12-4 and J is TRBJ1-5, with D tentatively TRBD1 (6 bases). The end of the DNA is better explained by TRBJ2-3, so the J call may be wrong. This CDR3 spans 15 amino acids.

This clonotype appeared a few times. One end of the junction does not line up with germline, which may come from a read error. J is TRBJ2-7 and V is TRBV29-1, with D possibly matching TRBD2 (5 bases). Per the germline V gene, CDR1 is SQVTM and CDR2 is ANQGSEA. The CDR3 has 11 residues. This CDR3 is CSVRSDYGQYF. DNA for the CDR3: TGCAGCGTTCGTAGTGACTACGGGCAGTACTTC.

This clonotype was detected only a few times. This may stem from a read error, because a much larger clone lies one nucleotide away. The chain carries TRBV20-1 and TRBJ2-7, with D tentatively TRBD1 or TRBD2 (6 bases each). Per the germline V gene, CDR1 is DFQATT and CDR2 is SNEGSKA (reference sequence). This CDR3 spans 15 amino acids. The CDR3, as DNA: TGCAGTGCTAGAGATGGAGGGGGAGGCTCCCACGAGCAGTACTTC. Encoded protein: CSARDGGGGSHEQYF.

A word on this clonotype: No conserved phenylalanine or tryptophan ends this CDR3, so it is likely a read error. V gene TRBV20-1 combines with J gene TRBJ2-7, with D perhaps matching TRBD2 (6 bases). The length of the CDR3 is 14 residues. Germline CDR1 reads DFQATT; CDR2 reads SNEGSKA (reference sequence). Trimming cost V 5 bases and J 3 bases, with 17 bases left between them. The CDR3 sequence is CSAARTIGDYEQYL. The DNA for the CDR3 is TGCAGTGCTGCAAGGACTATCGGGGACTACGAGCAGTACTTA.

As to this clonotype: The junction shows a germline mismatch at one end, possibly a read error. The rearrangement uses TRBV10-1 and TRBJ2-1; possible D gene TRBD2, 5 bases. Germline values: CDR1 WNHNN, CDR2 SYGVQD (reference sequence). The CDR3 totals 14 residues. The CDR3 coding sequence is TGCGCCAGCAGGGGAGTACCACCCTACAATGAGCACTTCTTC. It translates to CASRGVPPYNEHFF.

With regard to this clonotype: The junction departs from the called germline gene at one end, perhaps through a read error. The V gene is TRBV6-2 or TRBV6-3, the J gene TRBJ2-1; perhaps TRBD2 as D (6 bases). Looked up from germline, CDR1 is MNHEY and CDR2 is SVGEGT. This CDR3 spans 14 amino acids. CDR3 loop: CASSYSGGGNEQLF. CDR3 coding DNA: TGTGCCAGCAGTTACTCCGGTGGGGGGAATGAGCAGCTCTTC.

With respect to this clonotype: This may stem from a read error, because a much larger clone lies one nucleotide away. The rearrangement links TRBV28 to TRBJ2-7, with D perhaps assigned TRBD1 or TRBD2 (7 bases each). Trimming took 6 bases from V and 1 from J, leaving 16 bases between them. This CDR3 spans 15 amino acids. The germline V gene has CDR1 MDHEN and CDR2 SYDVKM. CDR3 nucleotide sequence: TGTGCCAGCAGGGGGAGGGGGCAAAAATCCTACGAGCAGTACTTC. Amino acid sequence: CASRGRGQKSYEQYF.

This clonotype was observed once. One end of the junction varies from germline; a read error may be responsible. J is TRBJ1-5 and V is TRBV29-1; no reliable D call. Per germline, CDR1 SQVTM and CDR2 ANQGSEA. This CDR3 contains 13 residues. The CDR3 bases are TGTAGCGTTGAAACAGAACGCAATCAGTCCCAACATTTT. This encodes CSVETERNQSQHF.

As concerns this clonotype: Germline is not matched at one junction end, which may reflect a read error. The chain combines TRBV2 with TRBJ1-1; a weak D match, TRBD1 (6 bases). This CDR3 has 13 amino acids. CDR1 SNHLY and CDR2 FYNNEI come from the germline V gene. The CDR3: CASSSGENTEAIF. The DNA of the CDR3 is TGTGCCAGCAGCTCAGGGGAGAACACTGAAGCTATCTTT.

This clonotype appeared a few times. A read error may explain this, as a much larger clone is one base away. V usage is TRBV6-5 and J usage is TRBJ1-6; D call uncertain. Germline V lookup: CDR1 MNHEY, CDR2 SVGAGI. The CDR3 totals 13 residues. This chain's CDR3 is CASNYSSNSPLHF. Here the CDR3 DNA reads TGTGCCAGCAATTACTCGTCTAATTCACCCCTCCACTTT.

About this clonotype: At one end the junction does not follow the germline gene, possibly because of a read error. This chain connects TRBV6-5 to TRBJ2-3, with a possible D match to TRBD2 (5 bases). The germline gives CDR1 MNHEY, CDR2 SVGAGI. This CDR3 contains 15 residues. CDR3: CASSRVSGRADTQYF. The CDR3 nucleotides are TGTGCCAGCAGTAGGGTTAGTGGGCGGGCAGATACGCAATATTTT.

This clonotype is medium-sized by share. CDR3 in DNA: TGCAGCGTTGAAGATGAGACGGGAGAGACCCAGTACTTC. Its translation is CSVEDETGETQYF. V gene TRBV29-1 combines with J gene TRBJ2-5; D gene unclear. Trimming took 0 bases from V and 4 from J, leaving 9 bases between them. The germline V gene encodes CDR1 SQVTM and CDR2 ANQGSEA. This CDR3 spans 13 amino acids.

The sample holds many counts of this clonotype. The J gene is TRBJ2-1, the V gene TRBV10-3; TRBD2 matches 9 bases. In germline, CDR1 is ENHRY, CDR2 SYGVKD. The trim removed 4 bases at V and 5 bases at J, leaving 6 bases unmatched. CDR3 size: 15 residues. The CDR3 spells CAISARLAANNEQFF. DNA of the CDR3: TGTGCCATCAGTGCTCGACTAGCGGCCAACAATGAGCAGTTCTTC.